One sample yielded the 14 T cell receptor beta chains listed below, sequenced in a study of blood T cell repertoires in COVID-19. Sequenced by immunoSEQ multiplex PCR; TCRdb stores in-frame clones only, minus some. The repertoire has 200,000 to 250,000 clones, around 81% of them found once; the top ten carry approximately 9%. The sequencing sample was made of PBMCs or T cells enriched from blood (not recorded which). Every receptor here comes from a woman aged 45-65 years with acute COVID-19.

The chain couples TRBV24-1 to TRBJ1-5; D call uncertain. Germline CDR1 KGHDR, CDR2 SFDVKD. The CDR3 covers 17 residues. The V gene lost 3 bases and the J gene lost 0 bases, with 14 bases spanning the gap. The CDR3 protein is CATSDPARGDSNQPQHF. The DNA of the CDR3 is TGTGCCACCAGTGATCCTGCTAGAGGAGATAGCAATCAGCCCCAGCATTTT.

This clone was recorded at least ten times. This chain links TRBV20-1 with TRBJ1-2, with TRBD1 matching over 8 bases. V was clipped by 3 bases and J by 7 bases; unmatched bases: 7. The CDR3 loop spans 13 amino acids. CDR1 DFQATT and CDR2 SNEGSKA come from the germline V gene (reference sequence). CDR3 nucleotide sequence: TGCAGTGCTAGTGGAACAGGGGGAGGTGGCTACACCTTC. It specifies CSASGTGGGGYTF.

V gene TRBV19 combines with J gene TRBJ1-5; maybe TRBD1 (5 bases). The V gene lost 10 bases and the J gene lost 2 bases, with 15 bases spanning the gap. The germline V gene has CDR1 LNHDA and CDR2 SQIVND (reference sequence). This CDR3 spans 14 amino acids. CDR3 sequence (DNA): TGTGCCACTCAGGGCGCATGGGGCAATCAGCCCCAGCATTTT. This sequence encodes CATQGAWGNQPQHF.

V gene TRBV19 combines with J gene TRBJ1-4, with 10 bases aligning to TRBD1. Per germline, CDR1 LNHDA and CDR2 SQIVND (reference sequence). V dropped 9 bases and J dropped 7; count of bases not matched to a gene: 11. There are 15 residues in the CDR3. The CDR3 nucleotides read TGTGCCAGCAACCCTTCCGGGACAGGGGTTGAAAAACTGTTTTTT. Protein: CASNPSGTGVEKLFF.

This chain links TRBV30 with TRBJ1-1; unclear D gene. The V end lost 2 bases, the J end lost 5 bases, and 6 bases lay between the germline ends. The germline CDR1 and CDR2 sequences are GTSNPN and SVGIG (reference sequence). This CDR3 contains 11 residues. The CDR3 reads CAWSLTTEAFF. The CDR3 DNA reads as TGTGCCTGGAGTCTGACTACTGAAGCTTTCTTT.

This rearrangement joins TRBV19 to TRBJ1-5, with D possibly TRBD1 on 6 matching bases. Trimming stripped 3 bases from V and 0 bases from J, with 9 bases between. The CDR3 covers 15 residues. Looked up from germline, CDR1 is LNHDA and CDR2 is SQIVND (reference sequence). CDR3 protein: CASSIGQTSNQPQHF. Here the CDR3 DNA reads TGTGCCAGTAGTATTGGACAGACTAGCAATCAGCCCCAGCATTTT.

The chain uses TRBV4-3 and TRBJ1-6; D is perhaps TRBD1 (5 bases). Germline assignment: CDR1 LGHNA and CDR2 YSLEER. V lost 1 base, J lost 8 bases, and 21 bases lay in between. CDR3 length: 18 amino acids. The CDR3 sequence is CASSQAPQGGDGDSPLHF. The CDR3 DNA is TGCGCCAGCAGCCAAGCCCCTCAGGGAGGGGATGGGGATTCACCCCTCCACTTT.

The gene calls are TRBV9 and TRBJ1-4, with 7 positions matching TRBD1. V trimming: 4 bases; J trimming: 5 bases; junction bases outside the gene matches: 8. From germline, CDR1 is SGDLS and CDR2 YYNGEE. This CDR3 is built from 15 residues. The chain's CDR3 is CASSPGDRWNEKLFF. CDR3 bases: TGTGCCAGCAGCCCGGGGGACAGATGGAATGAAAAACTGTTTTTT.

This clone was seen once. J is TRBJ2-6 and V is TRBV7-3, with D possibly being TRBD1 (5 bases). Germline loops: CDR1 SGHTA, CDR2 FQGTGA. The ends were cut back, 5 bases at V and 2 bases at J, with 10 bases in the middle. The length of the CDR3 is 15 residues. The CDR3 is CASSPGRAGANVLTF. DNA of the CDR3: TGTGCCAGCAGCCCAGGGCGAGCTGGGGCCAACGTCCTGACTTTC.

The J gene is TRBJ1-1, the V gene TRBV18; D call uncertain. CDR3 size: 15 residues. Germline V gene data show CDR1 as KGHSH and CDR2 as LQKENI. V was cut by 3 bases and J by 5 bases, with 16 bases left in between. As DNA, the CDR3 is TGTGCCAGCTCACCGTCCGCGGATTTGGAGACTGAAGCTTTCTTT. The encoded protein is CASSPSADLETEAFF.

V usage is TRBV5-5 and J usage is TRBJ1-2; possibly TRBD1 for D (6 bases). Per germline, CDR1 SGHKS and CDR2 YYEKEE (reference sequence). Trimming took 4 bases from V and 2 from J, leaving 12 bases between them. This CDR3 region has 14 residues. The CDR3 loop reads CASSPGHLNYGYTF. For the CDR3, the DNA is TGTGCCAGCAGCCCGGGACACCTAAACTATGGCTACACCTTC.

This clone has just one count. The chain is built from TRBV3-1 (or the pseudogene TRBV3-2) and TRBJ2-3; 11 bases line up with TRBD1. The CDR3 has 14 amino acids. Trimming cost V 6 bases and J 4 bases; bases outside gene matches: 3. The germline V gene encodes CDR1 LGHDT and CDR2 YNNKEL (reference sequence). The CDR3 nucleotides read TGTGCCAGCAGGGGGACAGGGGGGGCAGATACGCAGTATTTT. Its protein is CASRGTGGADTQYF.

This clone appeared a single time. The rearrangement links TRBV11-2 to TRBJ2-7; 8 nucleotides match TRBD1. Germline V gene sequence: CDR1 SGHAT, CDR2 FQNNGV. With V trimmed by 5 bases and J by 8 bases, 5 bases remained unmatched. The CDR3 extends over 12 amino acids. This CDR3 is CASSQDRAQQYF. The CDR3, as DNA: TGTGCCAGCAGCCAGGACAGGGCCCAGCAGTACTTC.

CDR3 loop: CAIRPGQATVGQYF. The CDR3 DNA follows: TGTGCCATCAGACCGGGACAGGCTACGGTCGGGCAGTACTTC. This chain joins TRBV10-3 and TRBJ2-7, with 8 positions matching TRBD1. The germline V gene encodes CDR1 ENHRY and CDR2 SYGVKD. The CDR3 has 14 residues. The trim removed 6 bases at V and 9 bases at J, leaving 13 bases unmatched.